This entry concerns a single T cell receptor beta chain. Its antigen is as yet unknown. The sample originates from a study of cytomegalovirus exposure and HLA in healthy donors. For the study at large: Findings of an earlier analysis included some 120 million unique TCR beta sequences from some 180 million T cells. Study-level results: Within the data, a cluster of highly shared sequence variants was likely a sequencing artifact. By a later analysis, the bulk of CMV-associated TCR beta chains appeared HLA-restricted.

The PCR employed 60 Vbeta primers together with 13 Jbeta primers. The assay was immunoSEQ multiplex PCR, and TCRdb's table has in-frame clones only and misses some. The sample gives 120,000 or so clones, about 84% of which show up once; about 3.9% is in the top ten. Germline V gives CDR1 SGHAT, CDR2 FQNNGV. The CDR3 sequence is 18 residues long. Trimming at V came to 1 base and at J to 7 bases, leaving 19 bases not matched to a gene. The chain is built from TRBV11-2 and TRBJ2-7; 7 nucleotides line up with TRBD1. The receptor comes from a man younger than 30 in good health and CMV-seropositive. The specimen sequenced was PBMCs. CDR3 bases: TGTGCCAGCAGCTTAGCGCGAATCCCAGGGGGAAAATGGTCTGAGCAGTACTTC. Translation: CASSLARIPGGKWSEQYF. Based on the CDR3 plus reference TRBV11-2 and TRBJ2-7, the full variable domain is EAGVAQSPRYKIIEKRQSVAFWCNPISGHATLYWYQQILGQGPKLLIQFQNNGVVDDSQLPKDRFSAERLKGVDSTLKIQPAKLEDSAVYLCASSLARIPGGKWSEQYFGPGTRLTVT.